A selection of T cell receptor beta chains follows, all from one sample in a study of cytomegalovirus exposure and HLA in healthy donors. Generated by immunoSEQ multiplex PCR, the TCRdb table keeps only in-frame clones and is missing some. The sample lists roughly 120,000 clones, approximately 71% seen once, with around 7.7% in the top ten. The sequenced sample was PBMCs. The receptors stem from a middle-aged man in good health and CMV-seronegative. CDR3s include the opening cysteine and the closing phenylalanine or tryptophan. A D gene is named only where the DNA matches it firmly. Clone size, where shown, is once, few, many, or a class for clones that have expanded.

J | V | D | size | CDR3 | DNA
TRBJ1-1 | TRBV10-3 | TRBD1 | - | CAISRGQGTEAFF | TGTGCCATCAGCAGAGGACAGGGCACTGAAGCTTTCTTT
TRBJ1-1 | TRBV6-1 | - | - | CASERRGTEAFF | TGTGCCAGCGAACGGCGGGGCACTGAAGCTTTCTTT
TRBJ1-2 | TRBV5-4 | - | - | CASSLGGGRGYGYTF | TGTGCCAGCAGCTTGGGGGGGGGCCGTGGCTATGGCTACACCTTC
TRBJ1-1 | TRBV9 | TRBD1 | - | CASSVGQGPFEAFF | TGTGCCAGCAGCGTAGGACAGGGCCCTTTTGAAGCTTTCTTT
TRBJ1-4 | TRBV7-2 | - | - | CASSLVAGPDEKLFF | TGTGCCAGCAGCTTAGTTGCGGGACCGGATGAAAAACTGTTTTTT
TRBJ1-6 | TRBV5-1 | - | - | CASSRVQGYNSPLHF | TGCGCCAGCAGCAGGGTCCAGGGCTATAATTCACCCCTCCACTTT
TRBJ1-2 | TRBV6-5 | - | - | CASSYSYGDGYTF | TGTGCCAGCAGTTACTCATACGGAGATGGCTACACCTTC
TRBJ1-4 | TRBV30 | - | once | CAWGRQISELFF | TGTGCCTGGGGCAGGCAGATTTCGGAACTGTTTTTT
TRBJ1-2 | TRBV10-3 | - | - | CASLAGPDYGYTF | TGTGCCTCCCTAGCGGGGCCGGACTATGGCTACACCTTC
TRBJ1-1 | TRBV9 | - | - | CASSKTGLASEAFF | TGTGCCAGCAGCAAAACAGGGTTGGCGTCTGAAGCTTTCTTT
TRBJ2-5 | TRBV10-3 | TRBD1 | - | CAISQGAGETQYF | TGTGCCATCAGTCAGGGGGCTGGGGAGACCCAGTACTTC
TRBJ2-3 | TRBV27 | TRBD1 | - | CASSPIGQGVGTDTQYF | TGTGCCAGCAGCCCCATTGGACAGGGGGTAGGCACAGATACGCAGTATTTT
TRBJ2-1 | TRBV6-4 | TRBD2 | - | CASSQTSGGFNEQFF | TGTGCCAGCAGCCAAACTAGCGGGGGGTTCAATGAGCAGTTCTTC
TRBJ2-7 | TRBV10-2 | TRBD2 | - | CASTPGTRQTYEQYF | TGCGCCAGCACTCCGGGGACTAGACAAACCTACGAGCAGTACTTC
TRBJ2-1 | TRBV7-9 | TRBD2 | - | CASSLGVAGGYEQFF | TGTGCCAGCAGCTTAGGGGTAGCGGGGGGTTATGAGCAGTTCTTC
TRBJ2-3 | TRBV11-3 | - | - | CASSPGSSTDTQYF | TGTGCCAGCAGCCCGGGGTCAAGCACAGATACGCAGTATTTT
TRBJ1-1 | TRBV5-6 | - | - | CASSYLGANTEAFF | TGTGCCAGCAGTTACCTGGGGGCGAACACTGAAGCTTTCTTT
TRBJ2-3 | TRBV11-3 | TRBD1 | - | CASSVSGQHTDTQYF | TGTGCCAGCAGCGTCTCGGGACAGCACACAGATACGCAGTATTTT
TRBJ1-5 | TRBV7-2 | TRBD1 | few | CASSREGQADQPQHF | TGTGCCAGCAGCCGAGAAGGACAGGCGGATCAGCCCCAGCATTTT
TRBJ2-3 | TRBV29-1 | TRBD1 | - | CSARTGGTDTQYF | TGCAGCGCCCGGACAGGGGGCACAGATACGCAGTATTTT
TRBJ1-1 | TRBV6-1 | TRBD1 | few | CASIPATGVDTEAFF | TGTGCCAGCATCCCGGCAACAGGGGTAGACACTGAAGCTTTCTTT
TRBJ1-4 | TRBV6-1 | - | - | CASSETDSRDEKLFF | TGTGCCAGCAGTGAAACGGACAGTAGGGATGAAAAACTGTTTTTT
TRBJ2-7 | TRBV19 | TRBD1 | - | CASSMRTGVITYEQYF | TGTGCCAGTAGTATGAGGACAGGGGTGATAACCTACGAGCAGTACTTC
TRBJ2-5 | TRBV28 | - | - | CASSRGGGHQETQYF | TGTGCCAGCAGCCGTGGGGGGGGGCACCAAGAGACCCAGTACTTC
TRBJ1-4 | TRBV4-1 | - | - | CASSQEGTPGGEKLFF | TGCGCCAGCAGCCAAGAGGGGACCCCGGGAGGAGAAAAACTGTTTTTT
TRBJ2-3 | TRBV30 | TRBD1 | - | CAWGTRTGPDTQYF | TGTGCCTGGGGAACCCGGACAGGGCCAGATACGCAGTATTTT
TRBJ2-5 | TRBV7-2 | TRBD2 | - | CASSFGREGTQYF | TGTGCCAGCAGCTTTGGGAGGGAAGGGACCCAGTACTTC
TRBJ2-5 | TRBV5-4 | - | - | CASSGEQGAWETQYF | TGTGCCAGCAGCGGGGAACAGGGAGCGTGGGAGACCCAGTACTTC
TRBJ1-3 | TRBV2 | - | - | CASRQSPGNTIYF | TGTGCCAGCAGACAGAGTCCTGGAAACACCATATATTTT
TRBJ2-2 | TRBV13 | TRBD1 | - | CASSPDRVTGGHTGELFF | TGTGCCAGCAGCCCGGACAGGGTGACAGGGGGGCACACCGGGGAGCTGTTTTTT
TRBJ1-6 | TRBV5-4 | - | - | CASSLASSYNSPLHF | TGTGCCAGCAGCTTGGCGAGCTCCTATAATTCACCCCTCCACTTT
TRBJ2-3 | TRBV29-1 | - | - | CSVVAYTQYF | TGCAGCGTTGTCGCGTACACGCAGTATTTT
TRBJ1-1 | TRBV5-1 | - | - | CASSLVAGPNTEAFF | TGCGCCAGCAGCTTGGTGGCAGGCCCGAACACTGAAGCTTTCTTT
TRBJ1-5 | TRBV19 | - | - | CASSSRTPGQPQHF | TGTGCCAGTAGTTCTCGGACACCCGGTCAGCCCCAGCATTTT
TRBJ2-2 | TRBV7-3 | - | once | CASSPGVAGELFF | TGTGCCAGCAGTCCAGGGGTTGCCGGGGAGCTGTTTTTT
TRBJ2-7 | TRBV7-9 | TRBD1 | once | CASSFPGQALEQYF | TGTGCCAGCAGCTTCCCAGGACAGGCCCTCGAGCAGTACTTC
TRBJ2-1 | TRBV6-4 | TRBD2 | - | CASSSLGTSGSYNEQFF | TGTGCCAGCAGCTCTCTCGGGACTAGCGGGTCCTACAATGAGCAGTTCTTC
TRBJ2-1 | TRBV7-3 | TRBD1 | many | CASSAWEGTGTYNEQFF | TGTGCCAGCAGCGCCTGGGAGGGGACAGGGACCTACAATGAGCAGTTCTTC
TRBJ2-1 | TRBV11-2 | TRBD2 | - | CASSLEGWTSVHEQFF | TGTGCCAGCAGCTTAGAAGGTTGGACTAGCGTCCATGAGCAGTTCTTC
TRBJ1-1 | TRBV5-6 | - | - | CASSFVSLGGNTEAFF | TGTGCCAGCAGCTTCGTTTCGCTCGGGGGAAACACTGAAGCTTTCTTT
TRBJ1-1 | TRBV6-5 | - | few | CASSYSTDMNTEAFF | TGTGCCAGCAGTTACTCGACAGACATGAACACTGAAGCTTTCTTT
TRBJ2-2 | TRBV4-3 | TRBD2 | - | CASSRQFGGGNTGELFF | TGCGCCAGCAGCCGACAATTTGGGGGGGGGAACACCGGGGAGCTGTTTTTT
TRBJ2-3 | TRBV19 | TRBD1 | - | CASKVTGPTDTQYF | TGTGCCAGTAAAGTGACAGGGCCCACAGATACGCAGTATTTT
TRBJ2-1 | TRBV4-1 | TRBD2 | - | CASSPGLAQNEQFF | TGCGCCAGCAGCCCAGGACTAGCACAGAATGAGCAGTTCTTC